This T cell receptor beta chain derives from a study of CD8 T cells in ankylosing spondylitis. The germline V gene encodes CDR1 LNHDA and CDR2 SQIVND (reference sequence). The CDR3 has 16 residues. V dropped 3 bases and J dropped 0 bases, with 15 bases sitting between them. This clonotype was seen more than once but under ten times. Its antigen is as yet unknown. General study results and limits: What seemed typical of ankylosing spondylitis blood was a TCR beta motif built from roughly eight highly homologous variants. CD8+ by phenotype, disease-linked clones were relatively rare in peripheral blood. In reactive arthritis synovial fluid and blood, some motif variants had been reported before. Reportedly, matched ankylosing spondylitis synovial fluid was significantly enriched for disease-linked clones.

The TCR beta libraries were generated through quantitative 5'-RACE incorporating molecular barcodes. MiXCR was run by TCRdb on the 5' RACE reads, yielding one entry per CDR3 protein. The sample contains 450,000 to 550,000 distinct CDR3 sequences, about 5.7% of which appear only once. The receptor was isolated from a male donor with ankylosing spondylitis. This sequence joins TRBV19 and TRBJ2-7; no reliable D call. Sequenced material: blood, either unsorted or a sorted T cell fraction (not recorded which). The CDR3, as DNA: TGTGCCAGTAGTATGGGTTCTGGCGGTATCTCCTACGAGCAGTACTTC. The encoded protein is CASSMGSGGISYEQYF.